The rows below give T cell receptor beta chains drawn from one sample of a study of CD8 T cells in Susac syndrome. TCRdb reprocessed the immunoSEQ multiplex PCR reads via MiXCR and lists one record per CDR3 protein. In the table there are under 200,000 distinct CDR3 sequences, 90% to 95% of which are singletons. The specimen was CD4+ T cells from PBMCs. The receptors were gathered from a human donor in good health. Each CDR3 is given with its conserved first and last residue. The D gene is left open where the match is weak. Part of the rows lack a size; the others show once, few, many or a class for expanded clones.

clone_size j_call cdr3_length d_call v_call cdr3_nt cdr3_aa
NA TRBJ1-2 15 NA TRBV4-1 TGCGCCAGCAGCCAAGATAGGTCGGACACGGGGGGCTACACCTTC CASSQDRSDTGGYTF
NA TRBJ2-1 16 TRBD2 TRBV24-1 TGTGCCACCAGTGATTGGGACTACTGGGGTGGGAATGAGCAGTTCTTC CATSDWDYWGGNEQFF
NA TRBJ1-4 14 NA TRBV3-1 TGTGCCAGCAGCAGCAGTGCAACTAATGAAAAACTGTTTTTT CASSSSATNEKLFF
NA TRBJ2-2 12 NA TRBV9 TGTGCCAGCAATTACAGATCCGGGGAGCTGTTTTTT CASNYRSGELFF
NA TRBJ2-2 17 TRBD2 TRBV19 TGTGCCAGTAGTCCCTATAGCGGGGGCCTGAACACCGGGGAGCTGTTTTTT CASSPYSGGLNTGELFF
NA TRBJ1-2 12 NA TRBV27 TGTGCCAGCAGCGACGGCTACTATGGCTACACCTTC CASSDGYYGYTF
NA TRBJ2-5 14 TRBD2 TRBV7-2 TGTGCCAGCAGCGTTGGACTAGCGGGAGAGACCCAGTACTTC CASSVGLAGETQYF
NA TRBJ1-2 11 NA TRBV20-1 TGCAGTGCCGCAAGGGGGTATGGCTACACCTTC CSAARGYGYTF
NA TRBJ2-1 14 TRBD2 TRBV10-3 TGTGCCATCAAATCCCCTAGCGGGAGTGATGAGCAGTTCTTC CAIKSPSGSDEQFF
NA TRBJ2-1 12 TRBD2 TRBV29-1 TGCAGCGCCGTTAGCGGGTCCAATGAGCAGTTCTTC CSAVSGSNEQFF
once TRBJ2-5 14 NA TRBV12-3/TRBV12-4 TGTGCCAGCAGTCCTTGGATGAGGAGGCAGACCCAGTACTTC CASSPWMRRQTQYF
once TRBJ2-3 16 NA TRBV3-1 TGTGCCAGCAGCCGATACACCCATTCTTTCACAGATACGCAGTATTTT CASSRYTHSFTDTQYF
NA TRBJ1-1 15 NA TRBV10-3 TGTGCCATCAGTGATCGGGGGGGCATAGGCACTGAAGCTTTCTTT CAISDRGGIGTEAFF
NA TRBJ2-1 12 NA TRBV29-1 TGCAGCGTGCATCCGTCCTACAATGAGCAGTTCTTC CSVHPSYNEQFF
once TRBJ2-5 16 TRBD2 TRBV3-1 TGTGCCAGCAGCGGCAGGACTAGCGGGGAACAAGAGACCCAGTACTTC CASSGRTSGEQETQYF
NA TRBJ1-1 13 NA TRBV29-1 TGCAGCGTAGATACGGGGTCCGACACTGAAGCTTTCTTT CSVDTGSDTEAFF
NA TRBJ1-5 14 TRBD1 TRBV6-5 TGTGCCAGCAAATATGGACAGGGTGGGCAGCCCCAGCATTTT CASKYGQGGQPQHF
NA TRBJ2-7 14 TRBD1 TRBV4-3 TGCGCCAGCAGCCAAAACAGGGGGCACCACGAGCAGTACTTC CASSQNRGHHEQYF
NA TRBJ2-5 15 TRBD2 TRBV5-1 TGCGCCAGCAGCGGCTCTAGCGGGAGAAGAGAGACCCAGTACTTC CASSGSSGRRETQYF
NA TRBJ2-3 14 NA TRBV4-2 TGTGCCAGCAGCCAAGAAGGGCAGGGAGATACGCAGTATTTT CASSQEGQGDTQYF
NA TRBJ2-5 16 TRBD1 TRBV25-1 TGTGCCAGCAGTGAACCCAGGGACAGGGGGCCCGAGACCCAGTACTTC CASSEPRDRGPETQYF
NA TRBJ2-3 16 TRBD1 TRBV27 TGTGCCAGCAGTTTAACCCGGGACAGGGCCACAGATACGCAGTATTTT CASSLTRDRATDTQYF
NA TRBJ2-3 17 NA TRBV5-1 TGCGCCAGCAGCCCAGCGGTTTCGGGTCGTAGCACAGATACGCAGTATTTT CASSPAVSGRSTDTQYF
NA TRBJ2-3 14 NA TRBV29-1 TGCAGCGAAGTAGCAACAGCTTGCACAGATACGCAGTATTTT CSEVATACTDTQYF
NA TRBJ1-2 12 NA TRBV29-1 TGCAGCGTTGAAAAAACACGAGTTGGCTACACCTTC CSVEKTRVGYTF
NA TRBJ2-1 13 NA TRBV29-1 TGCAGCGTTGTAAAGCCGGAGTCTGATGAGCAGTTCTTC CSVVKPESDEQFF
NA TRBJ2-1 16 TRBD2 TRBV5-1 TGCGCCAGCAGCCCGCCGGTAGCGGGAGGGTACAATGAGCAGTTCTTC CASSPPVAGGYNEQFF
NA TRBJ2-5 13 NA TRBV12-3/TRBV12-4 TGTGCCAGCCGTCCGGGGTACCAAGAGACCCAGTACTTC CASRPGYQETQYF
NA TRBJ2-3 14 NA TRBV2 TGTGCCAGCAGTGCAACTAGCTTCGCAGATACGCAGTATTTT CASSATSFADTQYF